This passage covers 30 T cell receptor beta chains from one sample sequenced in a study of blood T cell repertoires in COVID-19. TCRdb's table, derived via immunoSEQ multiplex PCR, lists solely in-frame clones and lacks some. Among 40,000 to 65,000 clones listed, 86% were seen once. What was sequenced was peripheral blood. The receptors come from a man between 65 and 85 years old with active COVID-19.

The rearrangement joins TRBV4-3 to TRBJ1-2, with a weak D call TRBD1 (5 bases). CDR3 length: 15 residues. From germline, CDR1 is LGHNA and CDR2 YSLEER. V gave up 0 bases and J gave up 4 bases, with 12 bases separating them. The CDR3 loop reads CASSQDPRGGYGYTF. The CDR3 region has the DNA TGCGCCAGCAGCCAAGACCCCCGGGGGGGCTATGGCTACACCTTC.

This clone was seen only once. The chain has TRBV4-3 and TRBJ2-3; tentatively, D is TRBD1 (6 bases). The V gene's germline CDR1 is LGHNA and CDR2 YSLEER. V dropped 2 bases and J dropped 2 bases, with 11 bases sitting between them. The CDR3 length is 15 residues. The CDR3 sequence: CASSQSEGDTDTQYF. DNA for the CDR3: TGCGCCAGCAGCCAATCAGAGGGGGACACAGATACGCAGTATTTT.

The chain couples TRBV19 to TRBJ1-5; 9 bases are shared with TRBD1. The CDR3 has 14 residues. Germline V gene data show CDR1 as LNHDA and CDR2 as SQIVND (reference sequence). V trimming: 7 bases; J trimming: 7 bases; junction bases outside the gene matches: 8. Written as DNA, the CDR3 is TGTGCCAGTACCCCGGGGACAGGGTGGCAGCCCCAGCATTTT. Its translation is CASTPGTGWQPQHF.

The chain carries TRBV7-6 and TRBJ2-5; 7 bases align to TRBD2. V dropped 2 bases and J dropped 0; count of bases not matched to a gene: 3. The CDR3 runs 15 residues. The germline V gene encodes CDR1 SGHVS and CDR2 FNYEAQ. The CDR3 is CASSLWDYDQETQYF. The CDR3 nucleotides read TGTGCCAGCAGCTTATGGGACTATGACCAAGAGACCCAGTACTTC.

The chain carries TRBV5-1 and TRBJ2-7; perhaps TRBD1 as D (6 bases). The germline V and J ends were trimmed by 7 bases and 4 bases, with 9 bases remaining between them. Per germline, CDR1 SGHRS and CDR2 YFSETQ. CDR3 length equals 11 residues. For the CDR3, the DNA is TGCGCCAGCGGGACACAATACGAGCAGTACTTC. Its protein is CASGTQYEQYF.

Comments on this clone: Different DNA sequences within this sample yield the same CDR3. J is TRBJ2-7 and V is TRBV20-1; the D gene is possibly TRBD1 (5 bases). The CDR3 extends over 11 amino acids. V lost 3 bases to trimming and J lost 7 bases, with 10 bases between them. The germline CDR1 and CDR2 sequences are DFQATT and SNEGSKA (reference sequence). The CDR3 DNA sequence: TGCAGTGCTAGGCAGGGCTATGAGCAGTACTTC. Translation: CSARQGYEQYF.

The chain carries TRBV30 and TRBJ1-2; a possible D gene is TRBD1 (5 bases). This CDR3 is built from 14 residues. V lost 4 bases, J lost 0 bases, and 12 bases lay in between. Per germline, CDR1 GTSNPN and CDR2 SVGIG (reference sequence). In DNA form, the CDR3 reads TGTGCCTGGACCCCGGACATAGCTAACTATGGCTACACCTTC. Protein: CAWTPDIANYGYTF.

Worth noting for this clone: One junction end does not reproduce the germline sequence, and a read error may be involved. The genes are TRBV7-3 and TRBJ2-1; 9 nucleotides match TRBD1. The CDR3 runs 13 residues. Germline-derived CDR1 and CDR2 are SGHTA and FQGTGA. CDR3 DNA: TGTGCCAGCAGCTTGCGGCAAGGGACAGGGTGGGTCTTC. Translation gives CASSLRQGTGWVF.

The gene calls are TRBV11-2 and TRBJ2-2; 9 bases are shared with TRBD1. V lost 0 bases and J lost 6; bases outside the gene matches: 2. Germline values: CDR1 SGHAT, CDR2 FQNNGV. This CDR3 is 15 amino acids long. Here the CDR3 reads CASSLEGQGSGELFF. The CDR3 DNA sequence: TGTGCCAGCAGCTTAGAGGGACAGGGTTCCGGGGAGCTGTTTTTT.

This clone was seen repeatedly, ten times or more. This chain connects TRBV2 to TRBJ2-5; D may be TRBD1 (6 bases). The ends were cut back, 7 bases at V and 7 bases at J, with 13 bases in the middle. Germline V gene data show CDR1 as SNHLY and CDR2 as FYNNEI. There are 12 residues in the CDR3. DNA for the CDR3: TGTGCCAGCATAGGAACAGGGACGACCCAGTACTTC. Translation gives CASIGTGTTQYF.

The chain links TRBV7-9 to TRBJ1-1; D is unclear. The CDR3 contains 13 residues. The germline V gene has CDR1 SEHNR and CDR2 FQNEAQ (reference sequence). The V and J ends lost 5 bases and 1 base respectively, with 8 bases between them. The CDR3 sequence: CASSPTENTEAFF. The CDR3 DNA is TGTGCCAGCAGCCCAACAGAGAACACTGAAGCTTTCTTT.

The chain carries TRBV13 and TRBJ2-3; D not certain. Germline values: CDR1 PRHDT, CDR2 FYEKMQ (reference sequence). Deletions cut 1 base from V and 6 bases from J, with 8 bases between. The CDR3 is made up of 13 amino acids. The CDR3 here is CASSLASWDTQYF. In nucleotides, the CDR3 is TGTGCCAGCAGCTTAGCCAGTTGGGATACGCAGTATTTT.

The chain uses TRBV7-8 and TRBJ1-1; D is unclear. The CDR3 spans 13 residues. The germline V and J ends were trimmed by 7 bases and 7 bases, with 16 bases remaining between them. The V gene's germline CDR1 is SGHVS and CDR2 FQNEAQ. CDR3 protein: CASNTHAAGEAFF. The CDR3 DNA follows: TGTGCCAGCAACACCCACGCAGCGGGTGAAGCTTTCTTT.

The V call is TRBV2, the J call TRBJ1-5; no clear D gene. Germline CDR1 SNHLY, CDR2 FYNNEI. V was pared by 2 bases and J by 4 bases, with 6 bases between. This CDR3 has 13 residues. Written as DNA, the CDR3 is TGTGCCAGCAGTGAACCCAGGAATCAGCCCCAGCATTTT. Residues: CASSEPRNQPQHF.

V and J are TRBV7-3 and TRBJ2-5, with 10 bases matching TRBD2. Per the germline V gene, CDR1 is SGHTA and CDR2 is FQGTGA. With V trimmed by 3 bases and J by 5 bases, 6 bases remained unmatched. This CDR3 comprises 15 residues. The CDR3, as DNA: TGTGCCAGCAGCTTTCAGCGGGGGGGCCGCGAGACCCAGTACTTC. Translating it yields CASSFQRGGRETQYF.

The gene calls are TRBV18 and TRBJ2-7; TRBD1 is a possible D gene (5 bases). The V gene lost 6 bases and the J gene lost 2 bases, with 11 bases spanning the gap. CDR3 size: 13 residues. In germline, CDR1 is KGHSH, CDR2 LQKENI. CDR3 protein: CASSPQGAYEQYF. The CDR3 coding sequence is TGTGCCAGCTCCCCCCAGGGCGCCTACGAGCAGTACTTC.

This chain links TRBV29-1 with TRBJ2-5, with 8 bases identical to TRBD2. Germline CDR1 and CDR2: SQVTM and ANQGSEA. The length of the CDR3 is 13 residues. V shed 3 bases and J 5 bases; nucleotides not matched to a gene: 5. The CDR3, as DNA: TGCAGCGTTGAGGTGGGACTAGGGGAGACCCAGTACTTC. Amino acids: CSVEVGLGETQYF.

This chain connects TRBV19 to TRBJ2-2; 7 bases are shared with TRBD1. The CDR3 totals 16 residues. CDR1 and CDR2 (germline): LNHDA, SQIVND (reference sequence). The ends lost 2 bases at V and 4 bases at J; junction bases unmatched: 7. CDR3 nucleotide sequence: TGTGCCAGTAGTATAAAGGGGGCGGCGAGCACCGGGGAGCTGTTTTTT. Amino acids: CASSIKGAASTGELFF.

The CDR3 protein is CASSIDRVEGYTF. The CDR3 DNA reads TGTGCCAGTAGTATCGACAGGGTCGAAGGCTACACCTTC. This chain uses TRBV19 with TRBJ1-2; TRBD1 aligns across 7 bases. CDR1 and CDR2 (germline): LNHDA, SQIVND (reference sequence). The CDR3 has 13 residues. V lost 3 bases, J lost 8 bases, and 6 bases stayed unmatched.

The CDR3 reads CSFRQSTYTPEAFF. CDR3 in DNA: TGCAGCTTCAGACAGAGCACGTATACGCCTGAAGCTTTCTTT. The J gene is TRBJ1-1, the V gene TRBV29-1; TRBD1 is a possible D gene (5 bases). Germline V gene data show CDR1 as SQVTM and CDR2 as ANQGSEA. V was cut by 8 bases and J by 6 bases, with 22 bases left in between. This CDR3 is built from 14 residues.

The chain has TRBV7-2 and TRBJ2-5; TRBD1 aligns across 7 bases. The CDR3 loop spans 16 amino acids. J was trimmed by 2 bases and V by 2 bases; bases with no gene match: 8. Germline CDR1 is SGHTA and CDR2 is FQGNSA. The CDR3 spells CASSLSVGTVQETQYF. The DNA of the CDR3 is TGTGCCAGCAGCTTATCCGTAGGGACAGTGCAAGAGACCCAGTACTTC.

The chain couples TRBV29-1 to TRBJ1-1; D unresolved. With 7 bases removed from V and 3 bases from J, the gap between germline ends came to 18 bases. Germline CDR1 is SQVTM and CDR2 is ANQGSEA. This CDR3 contains 14 residues. In DNA form, the CDR3 reads TGCAGCGCCCGCTCCGGGGTGGGATACACTGAAGCTTTCTTT. It encodes CSARSGVGYTEAFF. Variable domain in full (rest from reference TRBV29-1 and TRBJ1-1): SAVISQKPSRDICQRGTSLTIQCQVDSQVTMMFWYRQQPGQSLTLIATANQGSEATYESGFVIDKFPISRPNLTFSTLTVSNMSPEDSSIYLCSARSGVGYTEAFFGQGTRLTVV.

The gene calls are TRBV9 and TRBJ2-5; D perhaps matches TRBD1 (7 bases). The CDR3 runs to 13 residues. Trimming shortened V by 4 bases and J by 5 bases, and 12 bases separated the two germline ends. CDR1 is SGDLS and CDR2 is YYNGEE in the germline V gene. The CDR3 bases are TGTGCCAGCAGCCAGGGGGGAAGGGAGACCCAGTACTTC. Translated, it gives CASSQGGRETQYF.

The genes are TRBV5-6 and TRBJ1-3; 8 bases are shared with TRBD1. CDR1 is SGHDT and CDR2 is YYEEEE in the germline V gene. The ends lost 4 bases at V and 0 bases at J; junction bases unmatched: 9. The CDR3 sequence is 17 residues long. CDR3 in amino acids: CASSHLSGGISGNTIYF. The CDR3, as DNA: TGTGCCAGCAGCCACCTTTCAGGGGGCATCTCTGGAAACACCATATATTTT.

This clone came up once. The chain joins TRBV6-9 to TRBJ1-2; D remains unclear. Trimming pared 4 bases from V and 4 bases from J, leaving 16 bases between. The V gene's germline CDR1 is MNHGY and CDR2 SVAAGI. The CDR3 extends over 15 amino acids. This chain's CDR3 is CASSWREGSGYGYTF. The CDR3 DNA follows: TGTGCCAGCAGTTGGCGGGAGGGTAGTGGCTATGGCTACACCTTC.

The rearrangement joins TRBV5-8 to TRBJ1-4, with TRBD1 identical over 9 bases. The V segment lost 4 bases and the J segment 0 bases; nucleotides outside the gene matches: 7. Germline CDR1 and CDR2: SGHTS and YDEGEE. The length of the CDR3 is 17 residues. The CDR3 loop reads CASSPGTGSATNEKLFF. Here the CDR3 DNA reads TGTGCCAGCAGCCCAGGGACAGGGTCTGCAACTAATGAAAAACTGTTTTTT.

V usage is TRBV3-1 (or the pseudogene TRBV3-2) and J usage is TRBJ1-5; a possible D gene is TRBD1 (6 bases). V lost 4 bases to trimming and J lost 0 bases, with 10 bases between them. The germline gives CDR1 LGHDT, CDR2 YNNKEL (reference sequence). CDR3 length: 15 residues. Here the CDR3 reads CASSRTAVSNQPQHF. In nucleotides, the CDR3 is TGTGCCAGCAGCCGGACAGCCGTTAGCAATCAGCCCCAGCATTTT.

This chain joins TRBV5-1 and TRBJ2-4; a weak D match, TRBD2 (5 bases). The germline CDR1 and CDR2 sequences are SGHRS and YFSETQ. Trimming left V 3 bases short and J 7 bases short, with 14 bases between. The length of the CDR3 is 14 residues. The CDR3 protein is CASSSPPGENIQYF. The CDR3 DNA reads TGCGCCAGCAGCTCGCCTCCTGGGGAGAACATTCAGTACTTC.

This chain links TRBV12-5 with TRBJ1-1; D call uncertain. Between the trimmed V and J ends, which lost 1 base and 2 bases, there was a span of 14 bases. Germline V CDR1 and CDR2: LGHNT, FRNRAP. This CDR3 is built from 16 residues. The CDR3 bases are TGTGCTAGTGGTTTGGAGGTGGTTCGGGGTAACACTGAAGCTTTCTTT. Protein sequence: CASGLEVVRGNTEAFF. The full variable domain, its missing parts supplied by reference TRBV12-5 and TRBJ1-1, is DARVTQTPRHKVTEMGQEVTMRCQPILGHNTVFWYRQTMMQGLELLAYFRNRAPLDDSGMPKDRFSAEMPDATLATLKIQPSEPRDSAVYFCASGLEVVRGNTEAFFGQGTRLTVV.

J is TRBJ2-5 and V is TRBV3-1 (or the pseudogene TRBV3-2); 9 bases fit TRBD2. Germline assignment: CDR1 LGHDT and CDR2 YNNKEL (reference sequence). J gave up 5 bases and V 3 bases, and 4 bases lay outside the gene matches. CDR3 length equals 14 residues. The CDR3 spells CASSHLAGEETQYF. The CDR3 DNA reads as TGTGCCAGCAGCCATTTAGCGGGGGAGGAGACCCAGTACTTC.